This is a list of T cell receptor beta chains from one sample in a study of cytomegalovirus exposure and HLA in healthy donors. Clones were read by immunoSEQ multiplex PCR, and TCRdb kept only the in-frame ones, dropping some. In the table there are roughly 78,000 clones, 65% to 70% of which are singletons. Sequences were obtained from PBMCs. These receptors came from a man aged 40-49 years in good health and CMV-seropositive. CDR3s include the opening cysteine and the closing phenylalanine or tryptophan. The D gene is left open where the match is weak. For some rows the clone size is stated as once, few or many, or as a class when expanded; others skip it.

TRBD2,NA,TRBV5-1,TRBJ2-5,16,CASSFSGLAAQETQYF,TGCGCCAGCAGCTTTTCCGGGCTAGCGGCCCAAGAGACCCAGTACTTC
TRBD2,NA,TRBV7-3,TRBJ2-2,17,CASSTGLAGVNDGELFF,TGTGCCAGCAGCACGGGACTAGCGGGGGTGAATGACGGGGAGCTGTTTTTT
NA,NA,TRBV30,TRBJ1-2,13,CAWSVTQGKGYTF,TGTGCCTGGAGTGTAACTCAGGGGAAAGGCTACACCTTC
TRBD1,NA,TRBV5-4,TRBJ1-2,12,CASSRQGGGYTF,TGTGCCAGCAGCCGGCAGGGGGGTGGCTACACCTTC
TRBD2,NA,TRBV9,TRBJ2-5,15,CASSVRGGYQETQYF,TGTGCCAGCAGCGTCCGGGGGGGGTACCAAGAGACCCAGTACTTC
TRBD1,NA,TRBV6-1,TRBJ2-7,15,CASSETGQGLYEQYF,TGTGCCAGCAGTGAGACCGGACAGGGTCTCTACGAGCAGTACTTC
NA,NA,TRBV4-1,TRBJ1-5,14,CASSPGPGAQPQHF,TGCGCCAGCAGCCCGGGTCCAGGGGCTCAGCCCCAGCATTTT
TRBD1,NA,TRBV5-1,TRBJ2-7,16,CASSWTGTGASYEQYF,TGCGCCAGCAGCTGGACCGGGACAGGAGCTTCCTACGAGCAGTACTTC
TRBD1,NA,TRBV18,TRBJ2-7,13,CASSPFTGVEQYF,TGTGCCAGCTCACCCTTTACAGGGGTCGAGCAGTACTTC
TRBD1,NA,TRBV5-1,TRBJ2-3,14,CASSNTQGSDTQYF,TGCGCCAGCAGTAATACACAGGGGTCTGATACGCAGTATTTT
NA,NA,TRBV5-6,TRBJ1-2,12,CASSLDKDGYTF,TGTGCCAGCAGCTTGGACAAAGATGGCTACACCTTC
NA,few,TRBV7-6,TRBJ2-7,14,CASSALGVEDEQYF,TGTGCCAGCAGCGCCCTGGGTGTGGAGGACGAGCAGTACTTC
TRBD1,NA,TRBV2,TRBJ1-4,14,CASRDTGALEKLFF,TGTGCCAGCAGGGATACAGGGGCGCTTGAAAAACTGTTTTTT
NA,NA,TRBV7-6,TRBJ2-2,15,CASSPLGGITGELFF,TGTGCCAGCAGCCCCCTAGGCGGGATCACCGGGGAGCTGTTTTTT
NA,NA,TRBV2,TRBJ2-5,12,CATRGDRETQYF,TGTGCCACCCGCGGGGATCGGGAGACCCAGTACTTC
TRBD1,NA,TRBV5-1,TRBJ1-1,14,CASSAGTVNTEAFF,TGCGCCAGCAGCGCCGGGACAGTGAACACTGAAGCTTTCTTT
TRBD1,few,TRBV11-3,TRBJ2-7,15,CASSHKDRTAYEQYF,TGTGCCAGCAGCCACAAGGACAGGACGGCCTACGAGCAGTACTTC
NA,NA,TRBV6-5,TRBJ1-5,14,CASSSLPRSQPQHF,TGTGCCAGCAGTTCCCTTCCCCGGAGTCAGCCCCAGCATTTT
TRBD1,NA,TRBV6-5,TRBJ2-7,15,CASSYRDRGDYEQYF,TGTGCCAGCAGTTACCGGGACAGGGGGGATTACGAGCAGTACTTC
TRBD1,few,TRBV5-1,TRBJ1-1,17,CASILRDRGIWDTEAFF,TGCGCCAGCATTCTCCGGGACAGGGGAATATGGGACACTGAAGCTTTCTTT
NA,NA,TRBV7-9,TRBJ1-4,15,CASSHPDGGGEKLFF,TGTGCCAGCAGTCACCCGGACGGGGGAGGTGAAAAACTGTTTTTT
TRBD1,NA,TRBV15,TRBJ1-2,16,CATSRDLQGSVYGYTF,TGTGCCACCAGCAGAGATTTACAGGGGTCGGTCTATGGCTACACCTTC
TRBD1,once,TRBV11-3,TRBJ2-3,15,CASSPGTGWADTQYF,TGTGCCAGCAGTCCCGGGACAGGGTGGGCAGATACGCAGTATTTT
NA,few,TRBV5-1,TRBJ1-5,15,CASSPVGGGNQPQHF,TGCGCCAGCAGCCCAGTCGGGGGGGGGAATCAGCCCCAGCATTTT
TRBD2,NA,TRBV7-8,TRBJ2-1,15,CASSLRDAGGDEQFF,TGTGCCAGCAGCTTACGGGATGCGGGGGGCGATGAGCAGTTCTTC
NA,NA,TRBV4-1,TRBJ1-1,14,CASSQDTVNTEAFF,TGCGCCAGCAGCCAAGATACAGTGAACACTGAAGCTTTCTTT
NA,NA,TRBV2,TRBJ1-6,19,CASSEVPSLRGESGAPLHF,TGTGCCAGCAGTGAAGTTCCCTCGCTGAGAGGGGAATCGGGGGCACCCCTCCACTTT
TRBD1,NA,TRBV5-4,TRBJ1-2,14,CASSSSGQPYGYTF,TGTGCCAGCAGCTCGTCGGGACAGCCATATGGCTACACCTTC
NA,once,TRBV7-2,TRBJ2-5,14,CASSLAEGGETQYF,TGTGCCAGCAGCTTAGCGGAGGGGGGGGAGACCCAGTACTTC
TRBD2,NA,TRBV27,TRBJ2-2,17,CASRPLAGGYGTGELFF,TGTGCCAGCAGACCTCTAGCGGGGGGTTATGGGACCGGGGAGCTGTTTTTT
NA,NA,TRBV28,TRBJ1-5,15,CASNVVRGTYQPQHF,TGTGCCAGCAACGTCGTTCGGGGAACGTATCAGCCCCAGCATTTT
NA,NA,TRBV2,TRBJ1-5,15,CASSEFGRSGQPQHF,TGTGCCAGCAGTGAATTTGGGAGGAGCGGTCAGCCCCAGCATTTT
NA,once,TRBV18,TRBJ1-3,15,CASSRSQGSGNTIYF,TGTGCCAGCTCACGTTCACAGGGCTCTGGAAACACCATATATTTT
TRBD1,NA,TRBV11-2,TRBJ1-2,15,CASSPTGGLVYGYTF,TGTGCCAGCAGTCCTACAGGGGGGCTAGTTTATGGCTACACCTTC
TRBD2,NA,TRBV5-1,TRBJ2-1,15,CASSFDGGAPNEQFF,TGCGCCAGCAGCTTCGACGGGGGGGCCCCCAATGAGCAGTTCTTC
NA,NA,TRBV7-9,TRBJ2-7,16,CASSPGRDGMSYEQYF,TGTGCCAGCAGCCCCGGCAGGGATGGTATGTCCTACGAGCAGTACTTC
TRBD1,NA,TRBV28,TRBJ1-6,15,CASSSLGTGGSPLHF,TGTGCCAGCAGTTCTCTCGGGACAGGTGGTTCACCCCTCCACTTT
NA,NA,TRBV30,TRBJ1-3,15,CAWSVPGSTGNTIYF,TGTGCCTGGAGTGTACCCGGGTCGACTGGAAACACCATATATTTT
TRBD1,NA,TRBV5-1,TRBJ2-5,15,CASSNSGGSQETQYF,TGCGCCAGCAGCAACTCAGGGGGCAGCCAAGAGACCCAGTACTTC
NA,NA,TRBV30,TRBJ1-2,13,CAWRRGGNYGYTF,TGTGCCTGGCGCCGGGGGGGGAACTATGGCTACACCTTC
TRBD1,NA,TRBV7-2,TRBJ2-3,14,CASLRDRGADTQYF,TGTGCCAGCCTACGGGACAGGGGGGCAGATACGCAGTATTTT
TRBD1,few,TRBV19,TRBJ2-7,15,CASSSWDRGGGGQYF,TGTGCCAGTAGTAGCTGGGACAGGGGAGGAGGCGGGCAGTACTTC
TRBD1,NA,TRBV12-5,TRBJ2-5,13,CASGSGTEETQYF,TGTGCTAGTGGTTCGGGGACAGAAGAGACCCAGTACTTC
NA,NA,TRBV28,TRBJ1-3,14,CASRAQASGNTIYF,TGTGCCAGCAGAGCACAGGCTTCTGGAAACACCATATATTTT
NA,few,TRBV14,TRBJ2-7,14,CASSQDPRSYEQYF,TGTGCCAGCAGCCAAGATCCTAGATCCTACGAGCAGTACTTC
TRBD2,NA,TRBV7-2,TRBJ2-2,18,CASSPLSGVPAVTGELFF,TGTGCCAGCAGCCCCCTTAGCGGGGTCCCCGCAGTCACCGGGGAGCTGTTTTTT
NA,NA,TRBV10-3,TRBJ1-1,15,CAISESGRENTEAFF,TGTGCCATCAGTGAGTCAGGCAGGGAGAACACTGAAGCTTTCTTT
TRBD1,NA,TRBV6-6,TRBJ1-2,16,CASSYYRPGGGYGYTF,TGTGCCAGCAGTTACTACCGGCCAGGGGGAGGCTATGGCTACACCTTC
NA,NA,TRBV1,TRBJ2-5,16,CTSSQGETSGEETQYF,TGCACCAGCAGCCAAGGGGAGACTAGCGGGGAAGAGACCCAGTACTTC
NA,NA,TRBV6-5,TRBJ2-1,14,CASSNFGSYNEQFF,TGTGCCAGCAGTAACTTCGGCTCCTACAATGAGCAGTTCTTC
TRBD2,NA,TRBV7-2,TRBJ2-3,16,CASSLDSGGAYNTQYF,TGTGCCAGCAGCTTAGATAGCGGGGGGGCTTATAATACGCAGTATTTT
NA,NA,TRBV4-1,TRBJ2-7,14,CASSQRQENYEQYF,TGCGCCAGCAGCCAGCGACAAGAGAACTACGAGCAGTACTTC